This entry lists 17 T cell receptor beta chains sequenced from one sample in a study of T cells in localized non-small cell lung cancer. Assay used: immunoSEQ multiplex PCR; TCRdb lists only in-frame clones, some missing. Of approximately 30,000 clones listed, 78% are singletons. Sequencing was performed on peripheral blood, taken before any cancer treatment. These TCRs come from a male donor aged 60 or over with stage II squamous cell lung carcinoma.

CDR3 sequence reads: CASSLAVYEQYF. In DNA form, the CDR3 reads TGTGCCAGCAGCTTAGCTGTCTACGAGCAGTACTTC. This sequence joins TRBV11-2 and TRBJ2-7; D remains ambiguous. The length of the CDR3 is 12 residues. Trimming shortened V by 1 base and J by 3 bases, and 4 bases separated the two germline ends. Germline CDR1 reads SGHAT; CDR2 reads FQNNGV.

The chain carries TRBV4-1 and TRBJ2-3, with D unresolved. The germline V and J ends were trimmed by 0 bases and 6 bases, with 10 bases remaining between them. The length of the CDR3 is 14 residues. CDR1 is MGHRA, CDR2 YSYEKL, per germline. This CDR3 is CASSQDPKADTQYF. CDR3 nucleotide sequence: TGCGCCAGCAGCCAAGATCCAAAAGCGGATACGCAGTATTTT.

The DNA of the CDR3 is TGTGCCAGTAAGGGATACGACAATGAGCAGTTCTTC. This encodes CASKGYDNEQFF. The chain employs TRBV19 and TRBJ2-1; D ambiguous. Trimming stripped 7 bases from V and 5 bases from J, with 9 bases between. Germline CDR1 LNHDA, CDR2 SQIVND (reference sequence). CDR3 length: 12 amino acids. Full variable domain (remainder filled in from reference TRBV19 and TRBJ2-1): DGGITQSPKYLFRKEGQNVTLSCEQNLNHDAMYWYRQDPGQGLRLIYYSQIVNDFQKGDIAEGYSVSREKKESFPLTVTSAQKNPTAFYLCASKGYDNEQFFGPGTRLTVL.

The chain couples TRBV15 to TRBJ1-6; D remains ambiguous. CDR3 length equals 15 residues. Germline V gene lookup returns CDR1 LNHNV and CDR2 YYDKDF (reference sequence). V was cut by 0 bases and J by 6 bases, with 9 bases left in between. CDR3 DNA: TGTGCCACCAGCAGAGATCGTCAGGCTAATTCACCCCTCCACTTT. It yields the protein CATSRDRQANSPLHF.

The chain is built from TRBV10-3 and TRBJ2-3; D is unresolved. The CDR3 has 15 amino acids. CDR1 is ENHRY, CDR2 SYGVKD, per germline. V gave up 8 bases and J gave up 8 bases, with 23 bases separating them. The CDR3 coding sequence is TGTGCCATCGGTCAAGGTATTTCAGGAGTGGCTACGCAGTATTTT. Translating it yields CAIGQGISGVATQYF.

This clone showed up just a few times. The chain employs TRBV4-3 and TRBJ2-1; 8 nucleotides agree with TRBD2. Germline V gene data show CDR1 as LGHNA and CDR2 as YSLEER. CDR3 length equals 14 residues. The trim removed 1 base at V and 10 bases at J, leaving 6 bases unmatched. The chain's CDR3 is CASSQGAGVSEQFF. CDR3 sequence (DNA): TGCGCCAGCAGCCAAGGAGCGGGAGTATCCGAGCAGTTCTTC.

J is TRBJ2-7 and V is TRBV11-2, with D perhaps assigned TRBD1 or TRBD2 (5 bases each). Per germline, CDR1 SGHAT and CDR2 FQNNGV. CDR3 length equals 15 residues. V lost 1 base and J lost 2, with 12 bases in between. CDR3 in amino acids: CASSLGRQGPYEQYF. Here the CDR3 DNA reads TGTGCCAGCAGCTTAGGGAGGCAGGGACCCTACGAGCAGTACTTC.

This chain uses TRBV28 with TRBJ2-4; weak D call: TRBD1 (6 bases). The CDR3 covers 16 residues. Trimming took 5 bases from V and 1 from J, leaving 15 bases between them. Per germline, CDR1 MDHEN and CDR2 SYDVKM. The CDR3 is CASSTPGEGAKNIQYF. The DNA of the CDR3 is TGTGCCAGCAGTACTCCAGGGGAAGGGGCCAAAAACATTCAGTACTTC. The whole variable domain, filled in from reference TRBV28 and TRBJ2-4, reads DVKVTQSSRYLVKRTGEKVFLECVQDMDHENMFWYRQDPGLGLRLIYFSYDVKMKEKGDIPEGYSVSREKKERFSLILESASTNQTSMYLCASSTPGEGAKNIQYFGAGTRLSVL.

The chain couples TRBV15 to TRBJ2-1; D is uncertain. The germline V and J ends were trimmed by 1 base and 1 base, with 17 bases remaining between them. CDR3 length equals 18 residues. Germline V gives CDR1 LNHNV, CDR2 YYDKDF (reference sequence). DNA of the CDR3: TGTGCCACCAGCAGAGTTTTACGGGCATGGGGATCCTACAATGAGCAGTTCTTC. This gives the protein CATSRVLRAWGSYNEQFF.

There are a few counts of this clone. This chain joins TRBV5-4 and TRBJ2-5; D not certain. The ends were cut back, 1 base at V and 5 bases at J, with 6 bases in the middle. The CDR3 is 12 residues long. Germline assignment: CDR1 SGHNT and CDR2 YYREEE (reference sequence). The CDR3 region has the DNA TGTGCCAGCAGCTTGTACCTTGAGACCCAGTACTTC. It translates to CASSLYLETQYF.

This chain uses TRBV7-3 with TRBJ2-1; D uncertain. This CDR3 comprises 14 residues. V was shortened by 1 base and J by 8 bases, with 12 bases between the two germline ends. Per the germline V gene, CDR1 is SGHTA and CDR2 is FQGTGA. The CDR3 reads CASSLISGPHEQFF. The CDR3, as DNA: TGTGCCAGCAGCTTAATTTCCGGCCCCCATGAGCAGTTCTTC.

The chain employs TRBV28 and TRBJ1-5, with 10 bases matching TRBD1. In germline, CDR1 is MDHEN, CDR2 SYDVKM. The CDR3 is made up of 18 amino acids. Trimming took 6 bases from V and 4 from J; bases not matched to a gene: 15. The CDR3 loop is CASSVQDRGKAWNQPQHF. CDR3 in DNA: TGTGCCAGCAGCGTCCAGGACAGGGGGAAGGCTTGGAATCAGCCCCAGCATTTT.

The chain joins TRBV10-3 to TRBJ2-5; 7 bases fit TRBD2. The CDR3 has 16 amino acids. Losses at the gene ends were 2 bases for V and 3 bases for J; bases not matched to a gene: 9. Germline V lookup: CDR1 ENHRY, CDR2 SYGVKD. The CDR3 protein is CAISEGDLGREETQYF. CDR3 sequence (DNA): TGTGCCATCAGTGAGGGGGACCTAGGGAGGGAAGAGACCCAGTACTTC.

The sample holds a few counts of this clone. The chain has TRBV2 and TRBJ1-2; TRBD1 is a possible D gene (5 bases). CDR3 length: 13 amino acids. Deletions cut 7 bases from V and 14 bases from J, with 23 bases between. Germline assignment: CDR1 SNHLY and CDR2 FYNNEI. CDR3 residues: CASTKEGVPGGTF. The CDR3 DNA reads as TGTGCCAGCACCAAGGAAGGGGTCCCCGGAGGGACCTTC.

V usage is TRBV7-2 and J usage is TRBJ2-2, with D possibly called TRBD1 or TRBD2 (6 bases each). CDR1 and CDR2 from the germline V gene are SGHTA and FQGNSA. V was shortened by 5 bases and J by 1 base, with 11 bases between the two germline ends. The CDR3 length is 15 residues. DNA for the CDR3: TGTGCCAGCAGCCGCGGGACACTGAACACCGGGGAGCTGTTTTTT. This translates into CASSRGTLNTGELFF.

This clone was counted once. Mismatch with germline at one junction end may stem from a read error. The chain links TRBV7-7 to TRBJ2-5; D possibly corresponds to TRBD1 (6 bases). Germline CDR1 and CDR2: SSHAT and FNYEAQ (reference sequence). The length of the CDR3 is 14 residues. CDR3 region: CASSSSGGDETQYF. CDR3 DNA: TGTGCTAGCAGCTCAAGTGGGGGCGATGAGACCCAGTACTTC.

The chain employs TRBV11-2 and TRBJ1-1; D may be TRBD1 (6 bases). The germline V and J ends were trimmed by 3 bases and 3 bases, with 11 bases remaining between them. This CDR3 is 14 amino acids long. Germline lookup yields CDR1 SGHAT and CDR2 FQNNGV. CDR3 sequence reads: CASSFARGYTEAFF. The CDR3 DNA sequence: TGTGCCAGCAGCTTTGCCAGGGGATACACTGAAGCTTTCTTT.